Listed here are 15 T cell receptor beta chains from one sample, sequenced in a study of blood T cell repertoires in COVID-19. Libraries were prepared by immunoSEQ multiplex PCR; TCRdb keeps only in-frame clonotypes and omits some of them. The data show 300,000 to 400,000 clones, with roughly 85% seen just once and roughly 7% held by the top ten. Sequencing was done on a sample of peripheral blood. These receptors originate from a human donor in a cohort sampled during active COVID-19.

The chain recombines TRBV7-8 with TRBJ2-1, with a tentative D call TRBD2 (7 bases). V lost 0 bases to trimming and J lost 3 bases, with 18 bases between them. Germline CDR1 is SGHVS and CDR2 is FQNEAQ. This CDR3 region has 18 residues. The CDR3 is CASSLALRGGDFYNEQFF. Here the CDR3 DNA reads TGTGCCAGCAGCTTAGCCCTAAGGGGGGGGGACTTCTACAATGAGCAGTTCTTC. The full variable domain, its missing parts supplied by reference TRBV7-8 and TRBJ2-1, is GAGVSQSPRYKVAKRGQDVALRCDPISGHVSLFWYQQALGQGPEFLTYFQNEAQLDKSGLPSDRFFAERPEGSVSTLKIQRTQQEDSAVYLCASSLALRGGDFYNEQFFGPGTRLTVL.

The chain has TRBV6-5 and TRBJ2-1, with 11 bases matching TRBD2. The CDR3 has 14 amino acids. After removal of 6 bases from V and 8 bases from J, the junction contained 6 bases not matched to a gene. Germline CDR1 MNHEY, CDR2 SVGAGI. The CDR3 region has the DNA TGTGCCAGCAGCAAACTAGCGGGGGTGGATGAGCAGTTCTTC. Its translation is CASSKLAGVDEQFF.

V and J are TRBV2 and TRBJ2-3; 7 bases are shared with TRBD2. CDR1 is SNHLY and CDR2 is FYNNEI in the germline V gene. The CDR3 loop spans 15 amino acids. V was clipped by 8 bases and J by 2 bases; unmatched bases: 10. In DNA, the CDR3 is TGTGCCAGCCAAATTAACGGGGGGTTCACAGATACGCAGTATTTT. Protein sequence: CASQINGGFTDTQYF.

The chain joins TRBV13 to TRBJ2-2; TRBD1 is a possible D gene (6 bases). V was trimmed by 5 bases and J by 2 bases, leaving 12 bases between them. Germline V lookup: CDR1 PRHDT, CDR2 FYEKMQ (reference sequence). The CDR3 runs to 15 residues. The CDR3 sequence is CASSPRTVNTGELFF. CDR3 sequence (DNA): TGTGCCAGCAGCCCCAGGACAGTCAACACCGGGGAGCTGTTTTTT.

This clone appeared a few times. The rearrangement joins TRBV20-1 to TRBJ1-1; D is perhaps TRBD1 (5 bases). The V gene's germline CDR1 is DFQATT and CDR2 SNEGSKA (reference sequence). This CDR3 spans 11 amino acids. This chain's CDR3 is CAWGRDTEAFF. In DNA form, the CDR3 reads TGCGCCTGGGGGAGGGACACTGAAGCTTTCTTT.

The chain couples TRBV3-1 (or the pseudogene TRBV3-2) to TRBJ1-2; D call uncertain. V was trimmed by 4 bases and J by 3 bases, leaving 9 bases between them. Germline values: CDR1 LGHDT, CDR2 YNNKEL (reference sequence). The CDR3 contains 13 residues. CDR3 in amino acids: CASSLKAYYGYTF. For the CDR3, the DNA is TGTGCCAGCAGCCTTAAAGCTTACTATGGCTACACCTTC.

The CDR3 DNA is TGTGCCAGCAGCAACGAGCCGACAGGAACCTACGAGCAGTACTTC. Protein product: CASSNEPTGTYEQYF. The chain links TRBV27 to TRBJ2-7, with D possibly TRBD1 on 6 matching bases. Trimming took 6 bases from V and 2 from J, leaving 17 bases between them. Germline V lookup: CDR1 MNHEY, CDR2 SMNVEV (reference sequence). The CDR3 loop spans 15 amino acids.

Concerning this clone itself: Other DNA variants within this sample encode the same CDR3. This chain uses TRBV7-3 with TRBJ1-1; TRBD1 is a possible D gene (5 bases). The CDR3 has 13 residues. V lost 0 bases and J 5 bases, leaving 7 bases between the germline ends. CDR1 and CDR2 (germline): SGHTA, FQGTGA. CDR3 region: CASSLTGGTEAFF. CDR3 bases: TGTGCCAGCAGCTTAACGGGGGGGACTGAAGCTTTCTTT.

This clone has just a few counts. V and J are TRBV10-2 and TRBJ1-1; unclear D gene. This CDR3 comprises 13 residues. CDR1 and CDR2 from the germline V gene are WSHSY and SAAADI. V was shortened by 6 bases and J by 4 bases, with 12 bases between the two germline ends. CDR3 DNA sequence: TGCGCCAGCAGGATCGGGGAGGGCACTGAAGCTTTCTTT. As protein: CASRIGEGTEAFF.

The CDR3 DNA is TGTGCCAGTAGTCCGGGACAGGGGAGGCCACCCCTCCACTTT. Protein: CASSPGQGRPPLHF. The chain combines TRBV19 with TRBJ1-6; 10 bases map to TRBD1. Germline values: CDR1 LNHDA, CDR2 SQIVND (reference sequence). J lost 11 bases, V lost 5 bases, and 6 bases had no gene match. The CDR3 is made up of 14 amino acids.

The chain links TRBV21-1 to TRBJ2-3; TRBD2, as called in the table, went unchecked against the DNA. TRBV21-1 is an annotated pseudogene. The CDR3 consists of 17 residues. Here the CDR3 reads CASSKAMRGEGTDTQYF. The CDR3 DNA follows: TGTGCCAGCAGCAAAGCGATGCGGGGGGAGGGCACAGATACGCAGTATTTT.

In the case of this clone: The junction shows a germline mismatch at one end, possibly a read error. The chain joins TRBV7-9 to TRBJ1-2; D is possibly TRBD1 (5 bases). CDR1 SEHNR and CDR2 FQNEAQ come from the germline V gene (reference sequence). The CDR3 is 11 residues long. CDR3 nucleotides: TGTGCCAGCAGCCAGCCTCCTCTGACAGTCTTC. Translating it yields CASSQPPLTVF.

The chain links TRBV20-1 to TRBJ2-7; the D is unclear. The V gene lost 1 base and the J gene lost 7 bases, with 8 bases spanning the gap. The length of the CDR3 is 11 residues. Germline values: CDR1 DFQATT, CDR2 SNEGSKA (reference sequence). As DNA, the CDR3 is TGCAGTGCTAGAGCCTCGACAGAGCAGTACTTC. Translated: CSARASTEQYF.

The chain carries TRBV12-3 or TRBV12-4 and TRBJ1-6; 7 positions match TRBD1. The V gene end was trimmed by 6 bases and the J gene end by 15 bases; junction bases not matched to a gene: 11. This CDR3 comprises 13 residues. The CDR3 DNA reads TGTGCCAGCAGCGAAACACAGGGGAGTCTCCTCCACTTT. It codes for CASSETQGSLLHF.

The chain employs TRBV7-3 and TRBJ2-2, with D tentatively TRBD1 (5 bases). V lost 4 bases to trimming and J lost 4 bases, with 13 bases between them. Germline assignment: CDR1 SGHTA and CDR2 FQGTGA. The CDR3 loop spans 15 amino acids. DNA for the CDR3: TGTGCCAGCAGCTCTAGACAGAGCCTCACCGGGGAGCTGTTTTTT. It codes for CASSSRQSLTGELFF.